These T cell receptor beta chains were read from a single sample in a study of a mutant IDH1 vaccine in newly diagnosed glioma. These TCRs are of unknown antigen specificity. The assay was immunoSEQ multiplex PCR, and TCRdb's table has in-frame clones only and misses some. This sample has 50,000 to 65,000 clones; 86% occur once, and the top ten carry 1.6%. The input for sequencing was PBMCs, taken from a glioma patient whose treatment included an IDH1 peptide vaccine. The receptor source for this set is a man aged 40-49 years with glioma. CDR3s include the opening cysteine and the closing phenylalanine or tryptophan. The order of the fields is D gene, clone size, V gene, J gene, CDR3 DNA, CDR3 protein. D genes are given only for firm matches. Some rows mark clone size as missing; the rest say once, few, many or name a class of expanded clone.

d_call: -
clone_size: -
v_call: TRBV10-1
j_call: TRBJ1-1
cdr3_nt: TGCGCCTTCGACAGCATGAACACTGAAGCTTTCTTT
cdr3_aa: CAFDSMNTEAFF

d_call: -
clone_size: -
v_call: TRBV18
j_call: TRBJ2-7
cdr3_nt: TGTGCCAGCTCACGGCAAGGACTCGAGCAGTACTTC
cdr3_aa: CASSRQGLEQYF

d_call: -
clone_size: -
v_call: TRBV6-1
j_call: TRBJ2-7
cdr3_nt: TGTGCCAGCAGCTTAGGACATAATATCTACGAGCAGTACTTC
cdr3_aa: CASSLGHNIYEQYF

d_call: TRBD1
clone_size: -
v_call: TRBV4-1
j_call: TRBJ1-2
cdr3_nt: TGCGCCAGCAGAGTCGGACAGGGGAACTATGGCTACACCTTC
cdr3_aa: CASRVGQGNYGYTF

d_call: -
clone_size: -
v_call: TRBV5-5
j_call: TRBJ2-5
cdr3_nt: TGTGCCAGCAGCCCCGGGACAACCCAAGAGACCCAGTACTTC
cdr3_aa: CASSPGTTQETQYF

d_call: -
clone_size: once
v_call: TRBV5-8
j_call: TRBJ2-7
cdr3_nt: TGTGCCAGCAGCCACCCCCCTAGGGCAGGCCCATCCTACGAGCAGTACTTC
cdr3_aa: CASSHPPRAGPSYEQYF

d_call: TRBD2
clone_size: -
v_call: TRBV6-5
j_call: TRBJ2-7
cdr3_nt: TGTGCCAGCAGTTACTCCGACCGGGACTACTCCTACGAGCAGTACTTC
cdr3_aa: CASSYSDRDYSYEQYF

d_call: -
clone_size: -
v_call: TRBV19
j_call: TRBJ1-1
cdr3_nt: TGTGCCAGCCTACCGGGCGGGGTTGGTTCGGACACTGAAGCTTTCTTT
cdr3_aa: CASLPGGVGSDTEAFF

d_call: TRBD1
clone_size: -
v_call: TRBV19
j_call: TRBJ2-7
cdr3_nt: TGTGCCAGTAGTTGGACAGGAGTGTCCTACGAGCAGTACTTC
cdr3_aa: CASSWTGVSYEQYF

d_call: -
clone_size: -
v_call: TRBV6-5
j_call: TRBJ2-7
cdr3_nt: TGTGCCAGCCCACTTCTCGGCCTATACGAGCAGTACTTC
cdr3_aa: CASPLLGLYEQYF

d_call: -
clone_size: once
v_call: TRBV5-7
j_call: TRBJ1-5
cdr3_nt: TGTGCCAGCAGCTTTCCGAAAAGACAGATACAATATCAGCCCCAGCATTTT
cdr3_aa: CASSFPKRQIQYQPQHF

d_call: TRBD2
clone_size: -
v_call: TRBV4-3
j_call: TRBJ2-1
cdr3_nt: TGCGCCAGCAGCCAAGCCTCAACGGGACTAGCGGGAGCAGCTGAGCAGTTCTTC
cdr3_aa: CASSQASTGLAGAAEQFF

d_call: -
clone_size: -
v_call: TRBV4-1
j_call: TRBJ2-3
cdr3_nt: TGCGCCAGCAGCCCCTCCAGGTCGGCCAGGGGGGCTGTCACAGATACGCAGTATTTT
cdr3_aa: CASSPSRSARGAVTDTQYF

d_call: -
clone_size: -
v_call: TRBV6-5
j_call: TRBJ2-7
cdr3_nt: TGTGCCAGCAGTCACTGGGAGTCCGAGCAGTACTTC
cdr3_aa: CASSHWESEQYF

d_call: TRBD1
clone_size: -
v_call: TRBV9
j_call: TRBJ2-7
cdr3_nt: TGTGCCAGCAGCGTGGGACAGGGGGCGAACGAGCAGTACTTC
cdr3_aa: CASSVGQGANEQYF

d_call: -
clone_size: -
v_call: TRBV6-1
j_call: TRBJ2-7
cdr3_nt: TGTGCCAGCAGTGATACTAGCAACTACGAGCAGTACTTC
cdr3_aa: CASSDTSNYEQYF

d_call: TRBD2
clone_size: -
v_call: TRBV5-1
j_call: TRBJ2-7
cdr3_nt: TGCGCCAGCAGCTGGACTAGCGGGAGCCCTTCGGGCTCCGAGCAGTACTTC
cdr3_aa: CASSWTSGSPSGSEQYF

d_call: -
clone_size: once
v_call: TRBV6-5
j_call: TRBJ2-5
cdr3_nt: TGTGCCAGCAGTTACTCAGGCAAGACCCAGTACTTC
cdr3_aa: CASSYSGKTQYF

d_call: -
clone_size: -
v_call: TRBV28
j_call: TRBJ2-7
cdr3_nt: TGTGCCAGCAGCCTCAAGTACGAGCAGTACTTC
cdr3_aa: CASSLKYEQYF

d_call: -
clone_size: -
v_call: TRBV7-2
j_call: TRBJ1-5
cdr3_nt: TGTGCCAGCAGCATAGGTGGGAATCAGCCCCAGCATTTT
cdr3_aa: CASSIGGNQPQHF

d_call: -
clone_size: few
v_call: TRBV7-6
j_call: TRBJ2-5
cdr3_nt: TGTGCCAGCAGCTTGGGTGGACGGGAGACCCAGTACTTC
cdr3_aa: CASSLGGRETQYF

d_call: -
clone_size: -
v_call: TRBV15
j_call: TRBJ2-7
cdr3_nt: TGTGCCACCGCCCAAGGGCCGGGCGAGCAGTACTTC
cdr3_aa: CATAQGPGEQYF

d_call: -
clone_size: -
v_call: TRBV2
j_call: TRBJ1-2
cdr3_nt: TGTGCCAGCAGGAGCCGGAGGGAAACTAACTATGGCTACACCTTC
cdr3_aa: CASRSRRETNYGYTF

d_call: -
clone_size: -
v_call: TRBV29-1
j_call: TRBJ1-5
cdr3_nt: TGCAGCGTTGGGGACGTTAATAGCAATCAGCCCCAGCATTTT
cdr3_aa: CSVGDVNSNQPQHF

d_call: -
clone_size: -
v_call: TRBV2
j_call: TRBJ1-3
cdr3_nt: TGTGCCAGCAGTCGAGACGGAAACACCATATATTTT
cdr3_aa: CASSRDGNTIYF

d_call: TRBD2
clone_size: -
v_call: TRBV4-1
j_call: TRBJ2-3
cdr3_nt: TGCGCCAGCAGCCTATCTTCTGGCGGGAGGGCCGCGGAAGATACGCAGTATTTT
cdr3_aa: CASSLSSGGRAAEDTQYF

d_call: -
clone_size: -
v_call: TRBV25-1
j_call: TRBJ2-7
cdr3_nt: TGTGCCAGCAGTGAAGGGCAGCTCTCCTACGAGCAGTACTTC
cdr3_aa: CASSEGQLSYEQYF

d_call: -
clone_size: once
v_call: TRBV6-5
j_call: TRBJ1-3
cdr3_nt: TGTGCCAGCAGTTACTCCATTATATCTGGAAACACCATATATTTT
cdr3_aa: CASSYSIISGNTIYF

d_call: -
clone_size: -
v_call: TRBV7-2
j_call: TRBJ2-4
cdr3_nt: TGTGCCAGCAGCCCCCTTAGCGAAAACATTCAGTACTTC
cdr3_aa: CASSPLSENIQYF

d_call: -
clone_size: few
v_call: TRBV6-1
j_call: TRBJ1-2
cdr3_nt: TGTGCCAGCAGGGCCTTAGCTCCAAACTATGGCTACACCTTC
cdr3_aa: CASRALAPNYGYTF

d_call: TRBD1
clone_size: -
v_call: TRBV7-8
j_call: TRBJ1-5
cdr3_nt: TGTGCCAGCAGCTTAGTAAGGGGGCCCAATCAGCCCCAGCATTTT
cdr3_aa: CASSLVRGPNQPQHF